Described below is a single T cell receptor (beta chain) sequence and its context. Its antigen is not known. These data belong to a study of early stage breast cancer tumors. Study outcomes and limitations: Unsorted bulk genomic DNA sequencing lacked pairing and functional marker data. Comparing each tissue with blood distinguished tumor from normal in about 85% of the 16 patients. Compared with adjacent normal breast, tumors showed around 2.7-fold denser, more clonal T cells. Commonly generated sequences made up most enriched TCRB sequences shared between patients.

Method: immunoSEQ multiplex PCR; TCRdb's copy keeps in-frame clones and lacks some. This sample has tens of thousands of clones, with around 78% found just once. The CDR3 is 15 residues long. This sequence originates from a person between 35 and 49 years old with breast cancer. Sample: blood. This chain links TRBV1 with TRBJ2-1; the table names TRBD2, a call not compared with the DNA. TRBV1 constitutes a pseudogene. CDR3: CTSSRPGSHGNEQFF. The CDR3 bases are TGCACCAGCAGCCGTCCGGGGTCTCACGGTAATGAGCAGTTCTTC.